This entry lists 16 T cell receptor beta chains sequenced from one sample in a study of cytomegalovirus exposure and HLA in healthy donors (TCRdb year 2017). Libraries were built with the immunoSEQ multiplex PCR assay. For the multiplex PCR, a mixture combining 60 forward primers for TCR Vbeta segments and 13 reverse primers for TCR Jbeta segments was used. TCRdb stores this immuneACCESS table with in-frame sequences only. Part of the clones is absent; in the studies checked, under half of the shortfall reflects unresolved V genes, and no reason is known for the rest. This sample is represented by 100,000 to 150,000 clones; around three quarters of them were singletons. 1% of the sample rests with the top ten. Sequences were obtained from PBMCs. The receptors shown here come from a middle-aged man in good health and CMV-seronegative.

The chain combines TRBV10-3 with TRBJ2-7; 13 nucleotides match TRBD2. Germline V gives CDR1 ENHRY, CDR2 SYGVKD. This CDR3 region has 13 residues. V lost 9 bases and J lost 7; bases outside the gene matches: 6. The CDR3 here is CAIGTSGDGEQYF. CDR3 in DNA: TGTGCCATTGGGACTAGCGGGGACGGGGAGCAGTACTTC.

The chain uses TRBV27 and TRBJ2-1; possibly TRBD1 for D (5 bases). Germline V gene sequence: CDR1 MNHEY, CDR2 SMNVEV (reference sequence). CDR3 size: 15 residues. Trimming removed 2 bases from V and 4 bases from J, with 12 bases in between. The CDR3 coding sequence is TGTGCCAGCAGTTTAAGGGGCAGGGTTTACAATGAGCAGTTCTTC. Its protein is CASSLRGRVYNEQFF.

The V call is TRBV5-1, the J call TRBJ2-5; D is undetermined. Germline CDR1 is SGHRS and CDR2 is YFSETQ. This CDR3 has 14 residues. Trimming removed 1 base at V and 5 bases at J, with 12 bases between. The CDR3 protein is CASSLLVGEETQYF. CDR3 coding DNA: TGCGCCAGCAGCTTGCTCGTAGGAGAGGAGACCCAGTACTTC.

This clone is a singleton in its sample. The gene calls are TRBV5-5 and TRBJ2-1; TRBD2 aligns across 12 bases. The germline CDR1 and CDR2 sequences are SGHKS and YYEKEE (reference sequence). CDR3 size: 15 residues. Trimming at V came to 1 base and at J to 10 bases, leaving 6 bases not matched to a gene. CDR3 nucleotide sequence: TGTGCCAGCAGCTTGTGGGCTAGCGGGGGGGACGAGCAGTTCTTC. Its translation is CASSLWASGGDEQFF.

This rearrangement joins TRBV4-1 to TRBJ1-5; the match to TRBD1 covers 7 bases. Per germline, CDR1 MGHRA and CDR2 YSYEKL. The CDR3 sequence is 14 residues long. J gave up 4 bases and V 3 bases, and 3 bases lay outside the gene matches. CDR3 loop: CASSHNRGNQPQHF. The CDR3 DNA reads TGCGCCAGCAGCCATAACAGGGGTAATCAGCCCCAGCATTTT.

The chain joins TRBV7-8 to TRBJ2-2, with TRBD2 as a possible D gene (5 bases). In germline, CDR1 is SGHVS, CDR2 FQNEAQ. V was clipped by 5 bases and J by 4 bases, with 17 bases between them. The CDR3 consists of 16 residues. CDR3 bases: TGTGCCAGCAGCCCCAGACCAGAGGGTGGCACCGGGGAGCTGTTTTTT. Translating gives CASSPRPEGGTGELFF.

The chain uses TRBV5-6 and TRBJ2-4; D is uncertain. V was clipped by 0 bases and J by 7 bases, with 5 bases between them. The CDR3 sequence is 12 residues long. Germline lookup yields CDR1 SGHDT and CDR2 YYEEEE. CDR3 residues: CASSLVENIQYF. The DNA for the CDR3 is TGTGCCAGCAGCTTGGTTGAGAACATTCAGTACTTC. Full variable domain (remainder filled in from reference TRBV5-6 and TRBJ2-4): DAGVTQSPTHLIKTRGQQVTLRCSPKSGHDTVSWYQQALGQGPQFIFQYYEEEERQRGNFPDRFSGHQFPNYSSELNVNALLLGDSALYLCASSLVENIQYFGAGTRLSVL.

This clone has a single count. The chain recombines TRBV10-3 with TRBJ2-7; 10 positions agree with TRBD2. Trimming cost V 3 bases and J 0 bases; bases outside gene matches: 2. Germline lookup yields CDR1 ENHRY and CDR2 SYGVKD. This CDR3 spans 15 amino acids. CDR3 sequence: CAISELAGLSYEQYF. In DNA form, the CDR3 reads TGTGCCATCAGTGAACTAGCGGGGCTCTCCTACGAGCAGTACTTC.

The chain uses TRBV28 and TRBJ2-3; tentative D call: TRBD2 (5 bases). The V end lost 4 bases, the J end lost 3 bases, and 11 bases lay between the germline ends. The CDR3 is made up of 14 amino acids. Germline assignment: CDR1 MDHEN and CDR2 SYDVKM. Written as DNA, the CDR3 is TGTGCCAGCAGTTCGAGGACTGGGACAGATACGCAGTATTTT. Translating it yields CASSSRTGTDTQYF.

The J gene is TRBJ1-5, the V gene TRBV5-1; TRBD1 matches 10 bases. Germline V gene data show CDR1 as SGHRS and CDR2 as YFSETQ. Germline trimming cut 3 bases from V and 7 bases from J; bases unmatched to any gene: 7. CDR3 length: 15 amino acids. In DNA form, the CDR3 reads TGCGCCAGCAGCTCTGAACCGGGACAGGGGCAGCCCCAGCATTTT. It codes for CASSSEPGQGQPQHF.

The chain employs TRBV18 and TRBJ2-1; TRBD1 agrees at 9 bases. Germline loops: CDR1 KGHSH, CDR2 LQKENI. The J segment lost 6 bases and the V segment lost 3 bases, leaving 3 bases of the junction unmatched. The CDR3 is made up of 14 amino acids. CDR3 sequence reads: CASSPTGGFNEQFF. The CDR3 nucleotides read TGTGCCAGCTCACCGACAGGGGGTTTCAATGAGCAGTTCTTC.

The chain couples TRBV6-1 to TRBJ2-3; D not resolved. The germline gives CDR1 MNHNS, CDR2 SASEGT. V lost 5 bases and J lost 1, with 10 bases in between. The CDR3 is made up of 14 amino acids. In nucleotides, the CDR3 is TGTGCCAGCAGTCCTAGTCCCGGCACAGATACGCAGTATTTT. It encodes CASSPSPGTDTQYF.

This clone was counted a few times. The CDR3, as DNA: TGTGCCAGCAGGGAGCGGGAGAGGCGGAGCATTCAGTACTTC. Translation: CASRERERRSIQYF. The chain uses TRBV6-5 and TRBJ2-4; 8 nucleotides match TRBD2. Germline V gene data show CDR1 as MNHEY and CDR2 as SVGAGI. The CDR3 is made up of 14 amino acids. V lost 6 bases to trimming and J lost 9 bases; unmatched junction nucleotides: 10.

The chain couples TRBV4-1 to TRBJ1-5; unclear D gene. CDR1 is MGHRA, CDR2 YSYEKL, per germline. This CDR3 spans 14 amino acids. V was clipped by 1 base and J by 1 base, with 5 bases between them. CDR3: CASSQGASNQPQHF. The CDR3 nucleotides are TGCGCCAGCAGCCAAGGAGCGAGCAATCAGCCCCAGCATTTT.

The CDR3 reads CASSLGWNTGWNGYTF. CDR3 bases: TGTGCCAGCAGCTTGGGGTGGAATACAGGGTGGAATGGCTACACCTTC. The chain links TRBV5-6 to TRBJ1-2, with TRBD1 as a possible D gene (6 bases). The CDR3 contains 16 residues. Germline V gene data show CDR1 as SGHDT and CDR2 as YYEEEE. Between the trimmed V and J ends, which lost 0 bases and 6 bases, there was a span of 18 bases. The entire variable domain, with the rest obtained from reference TRBV5-6 and TRBJ1-2, is as follows: DAGVTQSPTHLIKTRGQQVTLRCSPKSGHDTVSWYQQALGQGPQFIFQYYEEEERQRGNFPDRFSGHQFPNYSSELNVNALLLGDSALYLCASSLGWNTGWNGYTFGSGTRLTVV.

This chain uses TRBV30 with TRBJ1-2, with D unclear. This CDR3 has 12 residues. Between the trimmed V and J ends, which lost 2 bases and 4 bases, there was a span of 8 bases. Germline V CDR1 and CDR2: GTSNPN, SVGIG (reference sequence). The CDR3 loop is CAWSKSSYGYTF. The CDR3 DNA reads TGTGCCTGGAGTAAATCTAGCTATGGCTACACCTTC.